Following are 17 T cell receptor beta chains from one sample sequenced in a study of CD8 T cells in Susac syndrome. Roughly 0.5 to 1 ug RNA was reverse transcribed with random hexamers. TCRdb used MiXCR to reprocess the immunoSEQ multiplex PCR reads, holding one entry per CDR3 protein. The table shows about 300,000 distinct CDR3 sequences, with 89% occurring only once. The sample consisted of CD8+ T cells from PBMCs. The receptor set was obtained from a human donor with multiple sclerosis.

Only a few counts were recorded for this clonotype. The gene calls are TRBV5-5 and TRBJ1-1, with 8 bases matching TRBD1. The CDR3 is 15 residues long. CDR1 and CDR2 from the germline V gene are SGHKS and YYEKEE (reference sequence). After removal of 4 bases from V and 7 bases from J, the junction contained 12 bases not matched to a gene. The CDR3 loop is CASSPGTGLGGEAFF. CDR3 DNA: TGTGCCAGCAGCCCGGGGACAGGACTAGGTGGTGAAGCTTTCTTT.

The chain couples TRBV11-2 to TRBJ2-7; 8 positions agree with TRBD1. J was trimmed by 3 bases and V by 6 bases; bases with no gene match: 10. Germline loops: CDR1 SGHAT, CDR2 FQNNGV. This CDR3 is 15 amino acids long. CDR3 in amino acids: CASRPTGTGNYEQYF. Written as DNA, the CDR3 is TGTGCCAGCAGACCCACCGGGACAGGAAACTACGAGCAGTACTTC.

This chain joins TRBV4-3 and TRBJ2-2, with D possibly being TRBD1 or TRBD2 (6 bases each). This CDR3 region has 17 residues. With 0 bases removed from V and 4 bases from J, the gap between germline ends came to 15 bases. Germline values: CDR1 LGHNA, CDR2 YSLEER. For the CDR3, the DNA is TGCGCCAGCAGCCAAGATTACGGGGGCGCGGGCACCGGGGAGCTGTTTTTT. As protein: CASSQDYGGAGTGELFF.

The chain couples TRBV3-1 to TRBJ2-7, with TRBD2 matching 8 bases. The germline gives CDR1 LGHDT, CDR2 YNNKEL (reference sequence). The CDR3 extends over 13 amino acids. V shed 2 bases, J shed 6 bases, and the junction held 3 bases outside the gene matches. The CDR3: CASSQPGRGEQYF. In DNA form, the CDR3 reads TGTGCCAGCAGCCAACCCGGGAGGGGCGAGCAGTACTTC.

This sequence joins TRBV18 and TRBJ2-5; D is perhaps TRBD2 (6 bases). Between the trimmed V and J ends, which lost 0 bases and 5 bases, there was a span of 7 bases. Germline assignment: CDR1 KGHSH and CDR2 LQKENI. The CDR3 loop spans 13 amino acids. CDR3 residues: CASSPPEGETQYF. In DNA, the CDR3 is TGTGCCAGCTCACCACCGGAGGGCGAGACCCAGTACTTC.

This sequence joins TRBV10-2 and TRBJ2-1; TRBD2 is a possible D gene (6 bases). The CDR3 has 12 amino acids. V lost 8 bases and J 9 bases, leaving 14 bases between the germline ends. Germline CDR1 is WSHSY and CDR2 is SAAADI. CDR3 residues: CASGGAASEQFF. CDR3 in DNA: TGCGCCAGCGGCGGGGCAGCGAGTGAGCAGTTCTTC.

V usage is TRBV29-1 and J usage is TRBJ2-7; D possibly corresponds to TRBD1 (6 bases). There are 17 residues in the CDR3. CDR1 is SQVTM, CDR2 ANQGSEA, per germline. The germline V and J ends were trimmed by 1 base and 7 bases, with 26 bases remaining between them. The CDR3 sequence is CSVEVVPGQGLSHEQYF. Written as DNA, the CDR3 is TGCAGCGTTGAAGTAGTACCGGGACAAGGGCTCTCTCATGAGCAGTACTTC.

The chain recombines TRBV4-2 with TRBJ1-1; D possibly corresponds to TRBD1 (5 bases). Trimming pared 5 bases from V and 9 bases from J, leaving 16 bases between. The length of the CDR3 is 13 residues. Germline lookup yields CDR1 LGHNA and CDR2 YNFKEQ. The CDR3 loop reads CASSDGAPFQAFF. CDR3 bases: TGTGCCAGCAGCGACGGGGCCCCCTTCCAAGCTTTCTTT.

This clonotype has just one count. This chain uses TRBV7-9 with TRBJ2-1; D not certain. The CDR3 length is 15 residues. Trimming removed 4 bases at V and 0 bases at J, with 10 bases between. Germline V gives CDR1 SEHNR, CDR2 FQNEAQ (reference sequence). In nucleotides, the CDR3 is TGTGCCAGCAGCTCGGCGATTCTCTCCTACAATGAGCAGTTCTTC. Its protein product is CASSSAILSYNEQFF.

CDR3 region: CASSYLAGGFEQFF. Written as DNA, the CDR3 is TGTGCCAGCAGTTACCTAGCGGGAGGTTTTGAGCAGTTCTTC. This chain connects TRBV6-2 or TRBV6-3 to TRBJ2-1; TRBD2 matches at 11 bases. The V segment lost 2 bases and the J segment 9 bases; nucleotides outside the gene matches: 3. The CDR3 has 14 residues. Germline V gene data show CDR1 as MNHEY and CDR2 as SVGEGT.

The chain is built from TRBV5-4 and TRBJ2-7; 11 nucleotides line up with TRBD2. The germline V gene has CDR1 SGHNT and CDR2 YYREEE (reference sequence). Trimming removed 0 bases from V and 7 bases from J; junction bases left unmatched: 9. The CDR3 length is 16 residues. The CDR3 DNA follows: TGTGCCAGCAGCTTGGAGATAGCGGGAGGGCTGTTGGAGCAGTACTTC. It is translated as CASSLEIAGGLLEQYF.

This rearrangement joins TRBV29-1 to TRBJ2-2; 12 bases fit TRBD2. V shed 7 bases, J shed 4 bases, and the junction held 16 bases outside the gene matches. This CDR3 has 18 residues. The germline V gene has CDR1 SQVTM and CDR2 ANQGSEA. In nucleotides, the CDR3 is TGCAGCGCCTGGACGGCTAGCGGGGGGGCAATGGGCACCGGGGAGCTGTTTTTT. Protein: CSAWTASGGAMGTGELFF.

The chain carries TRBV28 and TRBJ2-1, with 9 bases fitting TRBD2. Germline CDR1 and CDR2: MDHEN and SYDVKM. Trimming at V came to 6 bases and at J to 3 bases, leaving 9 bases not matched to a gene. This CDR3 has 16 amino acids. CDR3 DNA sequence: TGTGCCAGCAGCCCTACGCTAGCGGGACTCTACAATGAGCAGTTCTTC. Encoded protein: CASSPTLAGLYNEQFF.

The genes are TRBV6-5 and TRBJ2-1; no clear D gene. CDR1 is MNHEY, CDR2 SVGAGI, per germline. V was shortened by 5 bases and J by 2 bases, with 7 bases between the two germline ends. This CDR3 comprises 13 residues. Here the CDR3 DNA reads TGTGCCAGCAGTAGAGAACCCTACAATGAGCAGTTCTTC. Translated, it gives CASSREPYNEQFF.

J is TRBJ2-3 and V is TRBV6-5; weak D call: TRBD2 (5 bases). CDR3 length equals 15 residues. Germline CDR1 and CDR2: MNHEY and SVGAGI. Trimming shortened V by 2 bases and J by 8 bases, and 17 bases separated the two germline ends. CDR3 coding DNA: TGTGCCAGCAGTTACGGCTCCATCGGGGAGCGTACGCAGTATTTT. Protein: CASSYGSIGERTQYF.

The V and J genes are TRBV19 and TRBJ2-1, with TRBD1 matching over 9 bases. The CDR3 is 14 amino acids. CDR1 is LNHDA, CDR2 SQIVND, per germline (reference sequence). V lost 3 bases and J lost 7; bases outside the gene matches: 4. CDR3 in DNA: TGTGCCAGTAGTATCGGACAGGGGAGTAATGAGCAGTTCTTC. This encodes CASSIGQGSNEQFF.

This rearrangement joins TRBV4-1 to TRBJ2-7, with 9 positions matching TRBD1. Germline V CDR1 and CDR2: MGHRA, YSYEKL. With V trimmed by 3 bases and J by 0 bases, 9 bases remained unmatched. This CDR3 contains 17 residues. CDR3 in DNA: TGCGCCAGCAGCCAGGTGACAGGGGGACTGAGCTCCTACGAGCAGTACTTC. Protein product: CASSQVTGGLSSYEQYF.